Listed below are T cell receptor beta chains from one sample, sequenced in a study of graft-versus-host responses after intestinal transplantation. Using immunoSEQ multiplex PCR, the repertoire was profiled, and TCRdb retains in-frame clones only, with some absent. The sample has almost 55,000 clones; about 90% are singletons. The sequenced sample was PBMCs, obtained 650 to 670 days after intestinal transplant. Receptors originate from a human patient who received an intestinal transplant, so some T cells may come from the graft donor. The CDR3 runs from the conserved cysteine through the conserved F or W. D genes are given only for firm matches. For some rows the clone size is stated as once, few or many, or as a class when expanded; others skip it.

cdr3_nt cdr3_aa v_call d_call j_call clone_size
TGTGCCTGGAGTCTCGGATCTTACTCAACTAATGAAAAACTGTTTTTT CAWSLGSYSTNEKLFF TRBV30 NA TRBJ1-4 once
TGTGCCAGCAGCCCCCGGGGGGGGAACACTGAAGCTTTCTTT CASSPRGGNTEAFF TRBV9 NA TRBJ1-1 NA
TGTGCCGCCGGGGGTTGGGAGACCCAGTACTTC CAAGGWETQYF TRBV27 NA TRBJ2-5 NA
TGTGCCAGTTCCCTATATTTGAACACTGAAGCTTTCTTT CASSLYLNTEAFF TRBV7-2 NA TRBJ1-1 once
TGTGCCAGCAGTGTTGGTACCGGGGAGCTGTTTTTT CASSVGTGELFF TRBV6-1 NA TRBJ2-2 NA
TGTGCCAGCAGTTACGCCGGGACAGGGAGGTACGAGCAGTACTTC CASSYAGTGRYEQYF TRBV6-5 TRBD1 TRBJ2-7 NA
TGTGCCAGCAGCCTCAAACGTTATGGATCGAGCGGCTACACCTTC CASSLKRYGSSGYTF TRBV7-2 NA TRBJ1-2 NA
TGTGCCATCAGTGCTATCGGCTTCGAGCCCCAGCATTTT CAISAIGFEPQHF TRBV10-3 NA TRBJ1-5 NA
TGTGCCAGCAGCTTACAGGGCTACGAGCAGTACTTC CASSLQGYEQYF TRBV7-3 NA TRBJ2-7 few
TGTGCCAGCAGCGTAGACGAAATCATCTACACCTTC CASSVDEIIYTF TRBV9 NA TRBJ1-2 NA
TGTGCCAGTAGTAACTTTCAGGGAAGCAATCAGCCCCAGCATTTT CASSNFQGSNQPQHF TRBV19 NA TRBJ1-5 few
TGTGCCAGCAGAGCCGGGGGGGCCTCTCACAATGAGCAGTTCTTC CASRAGGASHNEQFF TRBV27 TRBD2 TRBJ2-1 NA
TGTGCCAGCAGCTTAGAACTGAGGCAGTACTTC CASSLELRQYF TRBV7-6 NA TRBJ2-7 NA
TGTGCCAGCAGCTTAGATTCTCGGACAGGTTCGAAAGCTTTCTTT CASSLDSRTGSKAFF TRBV11-3 TRBD1 TRBJ1-1 NA
TGCGCCAGCAGCCAACTAGCGGGGTTAATCTCCTACAATGAGCAGTTCTTC CASSQLAGLISYNEQFF TRBV4-1 TRBD2 TRBJ2-1 NA
TGTGCCAGCAGCACGGCCTACGAGCAGTACTTC CASSTAYEQYF TRBV5-6 NA TRBJ2-7 NA
TGCGCCAGCAGCTGGGGGACAGGGACGAACACCGGGGAGCTGTTTTTT CASSWGTGTNTGELFF TRBV5-1 TRBD1 TRBJ2-2 NA
TGTGCCAGCAGTTTGTCCCGATCGGGAGAGCAGTACTTC CASSLSRSGEQYF TRBV27 NA TRBJ2-7 NA
TGCGCCAGCAGCCAGTTAACAGGGCCTAGTCAGCCCCAGCATTTT CASSQLTGPSQPQHF TRBV4-1 NA TRBJ1-5 NA
TGTGCCAGCAGCGTTTTTGGTGAAGGAACTGAAGCTTTCTTT CASSVFGEGTEAFF TRBV9 NA TRBJ1-1 NA
TGTGCCAGCAGCACCCGACAGGGGACCCCCCTCCACTTT CASSTRQGTPLHF TRBV7-2 TRBD1 TRBJ1-6 NA
TGTGCCAGTACAGGTTTTGAGGACAGACCCCTTTCTGAAGCTTTCTTT CASTGFEDRPLSEAFF TRBV19 NA TRBJ1-1 NA
TGCGCCAGCAGCACAACACCGGGACGGGGTGGAAACACCATATATTTT CASSTTPGRGGNTIYF TRBV4-1 NA TRBJ1-3 NA
TGTGCCAGCAGTTACGGAGGGACGACTTTTTCCCAGCAGTTCTTC CASSYGGTTFSQQFF TRBV6-6 NA TRBJ2-1 once
TGTGCCAGCTCACCGGACAAGTATCAGCCCCAGCATTTT CASSPDKYQPQHF TRBV18 NA TRBJ1-5 NA
TGTGCCAGTAAAATTCAACAGGGGGTATCACCCCTCCACTTT CASKIQQGVSPLHF TRBV19 TRBD1 TRBJ1-6 NA
TGTGCCTCCGAAGGAGTGGACAACAGATACGAGCAGTACTTC CASEGVDNRYEQYF TRBV5-5 NA TRBJ2-7 few
TGTGCCAGCAGTTTGTCCGACAGGGTGCTCTACGAGCAGTACTTC CASSLSDRVLYEQYF TRBV6-5 TRBD1 TRBJ2-7 large
TGTGCCAGCAACAACCAATGGGTAATAACTAGGGGCTACACCTTC CASNNQWVITRGYTF TRBV21-1 NA TRBJ1-2 NA
TGTGCCAGCAGTTCCTCGGGTAGAAACACCATATATTTT CASSSSGRNTIYF TRBV5-4 NA TRBJ1-3 NA
TGTGCCAGCAGCGCCCCCCGGGGCGGGGTGGAGACCCAGTACTTC CASSAPRGGVETQYF TRBV9 NA TRBJ2-5 NA
TGTGCCAGCAGCGTGGGACAGGCTTACGAGCAGTACTTC CASSVGQAYEQYF TRBV5-6 TRBD1 TRBJ2-7 NA
TGTGCCAGCAGCGTGGTAGGGGACAGTTACAATGAGCAGTTCTTC CASSVVGDSYNEQFF TRBV9 TRBD1 TRBJ2-1 NA
TGTGCCAGCAGTCCGAGACAGTTCTTC CASSPRQFF TRBV6-1 NA TRBJ2-1 NA
TGTGCCAGCAGCTTGGGGGGACAGGGGACAGATACGCAGTATTTT CASSLGGQGTDTQYF TRBV5-4 TRBD1 TRBJ2-3 few
TGTGCCAGCAGTCCGGTAGGGGGCCCCTACGAGCAGTACTTC CASSPVGGPYEQYF TRBV6-6 TRBD1 TRBJ2-7 NA
TGTGCCAGCAGCTTGGAAGAAGAGACCCAGTACTTC CASSLEEETQYF TRBV5-6 NA TRBJ2-5 NA
TGTGCCAGCAGCCAAGATTTCAGGGTCGGAAACACCATATATTTT CASSQDFRVGNTIYF TRBV4-2 NA TRBJ1-3 NA
TGTGCCAGCAGTTCCACGGTCCTAGTTTTGTACGAGCAGTACTTC CASSSTVLVLYEQYF TRBV27 NA TRBJ2-7 NA
TGTGCCAGCAGCTTGGTGACAGATACGCAGTATTTT CASSLVTDTQYF TRBV5-5 NA TRBJ2-3 NA
TGTGCCAGCAGTGAAGCCCATGACACTAATGAAAAACTGTTTTTT CASSEAHDTNEKLFF TRBV2 NA TRBJ1-4 NA
TGTGCCAGCAGTTACTCGACAGGCATTCAGCCCCAGCATTTT CASSYSTGIQPQHF TRBV6-6 NA TRBJ1-5 NA
TGTGCCAGCAGTTACTCGGGTTTCGGCTACACCTTC CASSYSGFGYTF TRBV6-5 NA TRBJ1-2 NA
TGTGCCAGCAGTGACGTTTTACTTAGGGGAGAGACCCAGTACTTC CASSDVLLRGETQYF TRBV2 NA TRBJ2-5 NA
TGTGCCAGCAGCTCCCCCTTTCACAGGGGGCAAGAGACCCAGTACTTC CASSSPFHRGQETQYF TRBV11-3 TRBD1 TRBJ2-5 NA
TGTGCCAGTAGTATCCCCGGGACATACAATCAGCCCCAGCATTTT CASSIPGTYNQPQHF TRBV19 NA TRBJ1-5 NA
TGTGCCAGCAGCCAAGCGGGGGTCAAAAACATTCAGTACTTC CASSQAGVKNIQYF TRBV14 NA TRBJ2-4 NA
TGTGCCAGCAGTTACGCCCCAGGGTCCTACGAGCAGTACTTC CASSYAPGSYEQYF TRBV6-5 NA TRBJ2-7 once
TGTGCCAGCAGTAGAAACTCCAGGGGGCAGATCGGTGAGCAGTTCTTC CASSRNSRGQIGEQFF TRBV6-4 TRBD1 TRBJ2-1 NA